The next 8 T cell receptor beta chains were all read from a single sample in a study of regulatory T cells in long-lasting Graves disease. Documented time point: persistent/refractory GD, antithyroid drugs over 5 years with positive TRAb. There was RNA extracted from PBMCs, and the TCR library was made from it. The authors built TCR beta libraries using iRepertoire HTBI primers and Arm-PCR of CDR3 regions. MiXCR was run by TCRdb on the multiplex PCR reads, yielding one entry per CDR3 protein. The sample comprises roughly 300,000 distinct CDR3 sequences, roughly 21% of which are singletons, and just over 55% rests with the top ten. The sample here was peripheral blood mononuclear cells (PBMCs), taken when the disease was refractory, from a patient treated with antithyroid drugs. These receptors came from a female donor with Graves disease.

To note about this clonotype: This may be a read error, as it is one base from a much larger clone. This rearrangement joins TRBV28 to TRBJ2-4; TRBD1 might be the D (6 bases). CDR3 length: 17 amino acids. Looked up from germline, CDR1 is MDHEN and CDR2 is SYDVKM. Trimming pared 5 bases from V and 0 bases from J, leaving 17 bases between. DNA for the CDR3: TGTGCCAGCAGTCTCCTCTCGGACAGCGCAGCCAAAAACATTCAGTACTTC. It yields the protein CASSLLSDSAAKNIQYF.

This clonotype appeared many times. This chain links TRBV6-1 with TRBJ1-2, with D possibly being TRBD1 (6 bases). The CDR3 consists of 14 residues. Trimming took 1 base from V and 3 from J, leaving 9 bases between them. Germline V lookup: CDR1 MNHNS, CDR2 SASEGT. CDR3 nucleotides: TGTGCCAGCAGTGAAGGGTACAGGGACTATGGCTACACCTTC. Its protein is CASSEGYRDYGYTF.

This clonotype has a count of ten or more. The chain couples TRBV18 to TRBJ1-4; weak D call: TRBD1 (6 bases). Germline V gives CDR1 KGHSH, CDR2 LQKENI. The CDR3 runs 14 residues. Trimming took off 3 bases at V and 3 bases at J, with 8 bases between the two ends. Here the CDR3 reads CASSPSGANEKLFF. In DNA, the CDR3 is TGTGCCAGCTCACCTTCAGGGGCTAATGAAAAACTGTTTTTT.

This clonotype came up many times. This chain uses TRBV3-1 with TRBJ2-5, with D unclear. CDR1 LGHDT and CDR2 YNNKEL come from the germline V gene (reference sequence). The CDR3 loop spans 12 amino acids. V dropped 3 bases and J dropped 3 bases, with 5 bases sitting between them. CDR3 sequence: CASSHQEETQYF. The CDR3 DNA follows: TGTGCCAGCAGCCACCAAGAAGAGACCCAGTACTTC.

This clonotype was found many times. This rearrangement joins TRBV28 to TRBJ1-2; no firm D call. CDR1 MDHEN and CDR2 SYDVKM come from the germline V gene. V was shortened by 6 bases and J by 6 bases, with 14 bases between the two germline ends. The length of the CDR3 is 13 residues. This CDR3 reads CASRPTGPHGYTF. DNA for the CDR3: TGTGCCAGCAGGCCCACCGGGCCCCATGGCTACACCTTC.

V usage is TRBV29-1 and J usage is TRBJ2-1; TRBD1 is a possible D gene (6 bases). Germline V gives CDR1 SQVTM, CDR2 ANQGSEA. V was pared by 3 bases and J by 4 bases, with 16 bases between. The CDR3 is 15 amino acids. CDR3 bases: TGCAGCGTTGATCTTTTCGGGACAATATACAATGAGCAGTTCTTC. It translates to CSVDLFGTIYNEQFF.

This clonotype was seen at least ten times. The chain recombines TRBV6-1 with TRBJ2-2, with 7 bases matching TRBD1. J was trimmed by 4 bases and V by 6 bases; bases with no gene match: 5. The CDR3 length is 14 residues. The germline V gene encodes CDR1 MNHNS and CDR2 SASEGT. CDR3 region: CASRRQGFTGELFF. For the CDR3, the DNA is TGTGCCAGCAGGCGACAGGGTTTCACCGGGGAGCTGTTTTTT.

In its sample, this clonotype was seen many times. The V gene is TRBV28, the J gene TRBJ1-4; possibly TRBD1 for D (5 bases). The CDR3 covers 15 residues. Germline-derived CDR1 and CDR2 are MDHEN and SYDVKM. V was trimmed by 7 bases and J by 7 bases, leaving 19 bases between them. CDR3 sequence reads: CASNEGTVRGEKLFF. CDR3 DNA: TGTGCCAGCAACGAGGGGACCGTTAGGGGTGAAAAACTGTTTTTT.